The rows below give T cell receptor beta chains drawn from one sample of a study of post-analysis software for immune sequencing data. Each CDR3 protein gets one entry after TCRdb re-called the PCR reads with MiXCR. Of 400,000 to 500,000 distinct CDR3 sequences in the sample, about 39% were seen once. The specimen was blood. These receptors originate from a girl aged 2-10 years with multiple sclerosis. Each CDR3 is given without its conserved first and last residue. A D gene is named only where the DNA matches it firmly.

>.|TRBV7-2|TRBJ2-1
ASSLAASRHEQF
>.|TRBV28|TRBJ1-5
ASSPHPQPQH
>.|TRBV20-1|TRBJ1-2
SARSYGYT
>TRBD1|TRBV6-2/TRBV6-3|TRBJ1-1
ASSYRTGSNTEAF
>TRBD1|TRBV5-1|TRBJ2-1
ASRRQGAVNEQF
>.|TRBV13|TRBJ2-2
ASSSPTWGAGTGELF
>.|TRBV15|TRBJ2-1
ATSSHSNNEQF
>TRBD1|TRBV12-3/TRBV12-4|TRBJ2-5
ASSTITQGTETQY
>TRBD2|TRBV5-1|TRBJ2-1
ASSPGLGRYNEQF
>.|TRBV20-1|TRBJ2-1
SARDDWYEQF